A selection of T cell receptor beta chains follows, all from one sample in a study of T-cell reconstitution after alpha-beta-depleted transplantation in children. TCRdb processed the PCR reads anew with MiXCR; each CDR3 protein has one entry. The sample carries about 200,000 distinct CDR3 sequences, approximately 6% recorded once. The sample in question was PBMCs, obtained before TCRalphabeta/CD19-depleted stem cell transplant. Receptors were obtained from a girl less than two years old with combined immunodeficiency, due to receive a stem cell transplant. Both conserved end residues are part of each CDR3. The order of the fields is D gene, J gene, CDR3 length, V gene, clone size, CDR3 DNA, CDR3 protein. The D gene is left open where the match is weak. The size of a clone is reported for some rows only, either as once, few or many, or as a class for expanded clones.

TRBD1 | TRBJ2-7 | 14 | TRBV9 | many | TGTGCCAGCAGCCCATGGGGACAGTCCTACGAGCAGTACTTC | CASSPWGQSYEQYF
. | TRBJ2-3 | 13 | TRBV20-1 | many | TGCAGTGCTAGCGTGTGGTCCACAGATACGCAGTATTTT | CSASVWSTDTQYF
. | TRBJ2-2 | 16 | TRBV6-5 | many | TGTGCCAGCAGTTACACTTACAGGGTGAACACCGGGGAGCTGTTTTTT | CASSYTYRVNTGELFF
TRBD2 | TRBJ2-7 | 15 | TRBV28 | many | TGTGCCAGCAGTTTAGGGACTAGCGGCCCCTACGAGCAGTACTTC | CASSLGTSGPYEQYF
. | TRBJ2-7 | 13 | TRBV7-9 | many | TGTGCCAGCAGGGATAGACAGGTCGCCGAGCAGTACTTC | CASRDRQVAEQYF
. | TRBJ2-3 | 16 | TRBV12-3/TRBV12-4 | many | TGTGCCAGCAGTTTTTCGGGGGGCGTTGGAACAGATACGCAGTATTTT | CASSFSGGVGTDTQYF
TRBD1 | TRBJ1-5 | 16 | TRBV18 | many | TGTGCCAGCTCACCGATAGACAGGGCTCCCAATCAGCCCCAGCATTTT | CASSPIDRAPNQPQHF
. | TRBJ2-3 | 17 | TRBV7-2 | . | TGTGCCAGCAGCTTAGTGGCTTCCGGGGGAGTAACAGATACGCAGTATTTT | CASSLVASGGVTDTQYF
TRBD2 | TRBJ2-7 | 17 | TRBV29-1 | many | TGCAGCGCCCGCTCTGGGACTAGCGGGAGCCGAGGCTACGAGCAGTACTTC | CSARSGTSGSRGYEQYF
. | TRBJ2-5 | 17 | TRBV9 | many | TGTGCCAGCAGCGTATTTCCCTCGACAGGTCATGGGGAGACCCAGTACTTC | CASSVFPSTGHGETQYF
TRBD2 | TRBJ2-1 | 15 | TRBV12-3/TRBV12-4 | few | TGTGCCAGCAGTGCACCTAGCGGGACATACAATGAGCAGTTCTTC | CASSAPSGTYNEQFF
. | TRBJ1-2 | 12 | TRBV12-3/TRBV12-4 | . | TGTGCCAGCAGTTCGGGACCGTGGGGCTACACCTTC | CASSSGPWGYTF
. | TRBJ2-3 | 15 | TRBV5-1 | many | TGCGCCAGCAGCTTGTGGGGCTCTAGCACAGATACGCAGTATTTT | CASSLWGSSTDTQYF
. | TRBJ2-1 | 14 | TRBV12-3/TRBV12-4 | many | TGTGCCACGTTGGGGGGCCTAGATTACAATGAGCAGTTCTTC | CATLGGLDYNEQFF
. | TRBJ1-1 | 12 | TRBV12-3/TRBV12-4 | many | TGTGCCAGCCTGGACGGTAGCCTTGAAGCTTTCTTT | CASLDGSLEAFF
. | TRBJ2-1 | 19 | TRBV7-6 | many | TGTGCCAGCAGCTTAGCTAATCTTGGTGGTGGACTTATACACAATGAGCAGTTCTTC | CASSLANLGGGLIHNEQFF
. | TRBJ2-5 | 15 | TRBV11-2 | many | TGTGCCAGCAGCTTAGCACGGACACCTCAAGAGACCCAGTACTTC | CASSLARTPQETQYF
TRBD1 | TRBJ1-2 | 12 | TRBV20-1 | many | TGCAGTGCTAGAGGACAGGGAGAGGGCTACACCTTC | CSARGQGEGYTF
TRBD2 | TRBJ2-2 | 18 | TRBV11-2 | many | TGTGCCAGCAGCCCTAGGCGGGTAGCGGGGTCCAACACCGGGGAGCTGTTTTTT | CASSPRRVAGSNTGELFF
TRBD2 | TRBJ2-7 | 16 | TRBV5-5 | many | TGTGCCAGCAGCTTGTATCGGCTAGCGGGGGTCTACGAGCAGTACTTC | CASSLYRLAGVYEQYF
TRBD2 | TRBJ2-1 | 19 | TRBV5-6 | many | TGTGCCAGCAGCTTCTACATGACTAGCGGGGGACCCTCCTACAATGAGCAGTTCTTC | CASSFYMTSGGPSYNEQFF
TRBD2 | TRBJ2-3 | 17 | TRBV7-2 | many | TGTGCCAGCAGCCATCGTAGCCGGGAGGGCCTTACAGATACGCAGTATTTT | CASSHRSREGLTDTQYF
. | TRBJ2-7 | 15 | TRBV15 | many | TGTGCCACCAGCAGAGATAGGATGTCCTTCTACGAGCAGTACTTC | CATSRDRMSFYEQYF
TRBD2 | TRBJ2-1 | 13 | TRBV4-1 | many | TGCGCCAGCAGTCCTATAGCGGGATATGAGCAGTTCTTC | CASSPIAGYEQFF
TRBD2 | TRBJ2-5 | 15 | TRBV4-2 | many | TGTGCCAGCAGCCGGACTAGAGCAGGAGGAGAGACCCAGTACTTC | CASSRTRAGGETQYF
. | TRBJ1-1 | 13 | TRBV25-1 | many | TGTGCCAGCAGTGATAATATCGGCACTGAAGCTTTCTTT | CASSDNIGTEAFF
. | TRBJ2-1 | 15 | TRBV27 | many | TGTGCCAGCAGTTTGGTCGGGGGGCTAACCCATGAGCAGTTCTTC | CASSLVGGLTHEQFF
TRBD1 | TRBJ2-5 | 15 | TRBV7-3 | . | TGTGCCAGCAGCTTAGGGACAGGGGGAGCAGAGACCCAGTACTTC | CASSLGTGGAETQYF
TRBD1 | TRBJ1-1 | 16 | TRBV7-8 | many | TGTGCCAGCAGCCAGGACAGGGGTTGGGAAGTGACTGAAGCTTTCTTT | CASSQDRGWEVTEAFF